This T cell receptor beta chain was obtained from a study of OX40 agonist ivuxolimab in advanced cancers. Overall study: People in dose escalation had one of these cancers: hepatocellular carcinoma, melanoma, renal cell or head and neck cancer. Partial response was recorded in three patients: one hepatocellular carcinoma and two cutaneous melanoma cases.

Study-wide points: Among some nonresponders, normalized T-cell clonal expansion was also low.

Germline assignment: CDR1 ENHRY and CDR2 SYGVKD. Trimming pared 1 base from V and 0 bases from J, leaving 7 bases between. This CDR3 has 15 amino acids. This clone was detected only a few times. Its target is not known. The data were produced by immunoSEQ multiplex PCR, yet TCRdb's version contains in-frame clones alone and is incomplete. Among under 200,000 clones listed, 94% were seen once. Sequencing used CD4+ or CD8+ T cells sorted from blood, obtained in a trial of the OX40 agonist ivuxolimab. The V and J genes are TRBV10-3 and TRBJ1-5, with a weak D call TRBD1 (6 bases). This TCR was sampled from an adult with an advanced solid tumor such as melanoma, head and neck, liver or kidney cancer. The CDR3 here is CAISELTGSNQPQHF. The CDR3 bases are TGTGCCATCAGTGAGTTGACAGGTAGCAATCAGCCCCAGCATTTT.